This T cell receptor beta chain was documented in a study of T-cell memory formation after mild COVID-19. Whole-study findings and limits: Mostly located in CM and EM were contracting CD4+ clones, with contracting CD8+ clones located in EMRA.

The germline gives CDR1 SGHVS, CDR2 FQNEAQ. The ends lost 4 bases at V and 2 bases at J; junction bases unmatched: 2. CDR3 length: 15 residues. Only a few counts were recorded for this clonotype. Its cognate antigen is unknown. 5'RACE, which relied on constant-segment primers, yielded TCR alpha and TCR beta cDNA libraries carrying sample barcodes and UMIs. Via MiXCR, TCRdb re-called the 5' RACE reads, giving one row per CDR3 protein. The sample carries 300,000 to 400,000 distinct CDR3 sequences, roughly 20% recorded once. The source is an adult woman who had mild COVID-19 (a few samples of this study predate the infection). Cell type and time point are not known. The gene calls are TRBV7-8 and TRBJ2-1; 10 nucleotides agree with TRBD1. Sequencing was done on a sample of PBMCs or a T cell subset sorted from them (not recorded which). DNA for the CDR3: TGTGCCAGCAGCTCGGGACAGGGGCCCTACAATGAGCAGTTCTTC. As protein: CASSSGQGPYNEQFF.